There are many counts of the clone carrying this TCR beta chain. CDR3 size: 17 residues. Trimming removed 2 bases at V and 8 bases at J, with 23 bases between. Germline V gives CDR1 SGHRS, CDR2 YFSETQ. The data originate from a study of response to subunit inactivated influenza vaccine. MiXCR was run by TCRdb on the RT-PCR reads, yielding one entry per CDR3 protein. The repertoire holds under 200,000 distinct CDR3 sequences, with over 9.5% as singletons. The same data also went into a second study, on T cells expressing NK-cell markers. That work adds: The authors made TCR beta cDNA libraries by 5'RACE template switching. This switching added a universal primer site and UMIs. Each TCR beta repertoire originated in sorted T cells that were CD3+CD56+NKG2C+, CD3+CD56+NKG2C- or CD3+CD56-NKG2C+. The authors sequenced eight donors, of whom seven were HCMV-seropositive and one was seronegative. In several experiments, sorting was restricted to alpha-beta TCR T cells by an anti-gamma-delta TCR antibody.

This sample comprised CD8+ T cells sorted from PBMCs, obtained 12 days after vaccination. This receptor was identified in a man aged 45-65 years who received an inactivated influenza vaccine. The chain carries TRBV5-1 and TRBJ2-1; D remains ambiguous. CDR3 loop: CASSFWAMAQSMHEQFF. Written as DNA, the CDR3 is TGCGCCAGCAGCTTCTGGGCCATGGCTCAGAGTATGCATGAGCAGTTCTTC.